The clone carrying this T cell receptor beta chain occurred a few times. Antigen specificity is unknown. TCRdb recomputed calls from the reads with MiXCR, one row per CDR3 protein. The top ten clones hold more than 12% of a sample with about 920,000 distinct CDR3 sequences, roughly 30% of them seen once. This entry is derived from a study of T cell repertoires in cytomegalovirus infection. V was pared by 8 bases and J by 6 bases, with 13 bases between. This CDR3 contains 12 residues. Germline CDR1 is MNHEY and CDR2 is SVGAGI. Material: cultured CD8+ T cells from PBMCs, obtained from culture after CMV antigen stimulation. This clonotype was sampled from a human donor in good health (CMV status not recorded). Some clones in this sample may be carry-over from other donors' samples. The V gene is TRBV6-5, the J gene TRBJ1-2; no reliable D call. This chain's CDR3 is CASGVHGDGYTF. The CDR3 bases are TGTGCCAGCGGGGTCCACGGGGATGGCTACACCTTC.